These T cell receptor beta chains were read from a single sample in a study of shared clonotypes between healthy human individuals. Libraries were prepared by immunoSEQ multiplex PCR; TCRdb keeps only in-frame clonotypes and omits some of them. The profile shows around 2.5 million clones, 93% of them singletons. Input material: naive CD4+ T cells from PBMCs. The receptor set was obtained from a man between 18 and 35 years old in good health. Some clones in this sample may be carry-over from other donors' samples. Both conserved end residues are part of each CDR3. D genes are given only for firm matches. Where a row states a size, it is once, few, many or the class of an expanded clone; other rows omit it.

j_gene,v_gene,d_gene,abundance,CDR3nt,CDR3aa
TRBJ1-5,TRBV5-1,-,few,TGCGCCAGCAGCTTGGACAACCGCAATCAGCCCCAGCATTTT,CASSLDNRNQPQHF
TRBJ2-7,TRBV11-3,TRBD2,once,TGTGCCAGCAGCCGACTAGCGGGAGGGCCGGGGGAGCAGTACTTC,CASSRLAGGPGEQYF
TRBJ2-5,TRBV7-3,TRBD1,-,TGTGCCAGCAGCTTACGTGACAGGGGGACCCAGTACTTC,CASSLRDRGTQYF
TRBJ1-1,TRBV6-5,-,-,TGTGCCAGCAGTTACCTAGGGACTGAAGCTTTCTTT,CASSYLGTEAFF
TRBJ2-2,TRBV7-9,TRBD2,-,TGTGCCAGCAGCTTATTAGCGGGGGGAACCGGGGAGCTGTTTTTT,CASSLLAGGTGELFF
TRBJ2-7,TRBV29-1,TRBD2,-,TGCAGCGTGCAGCAACTAGCGGGATTTGGCAAGCAGTACTTC,CSVQQLAGFGKQYF
TRBJ2-2,TRBV29-1,-,-,TGCAGCGTTGGAGGTGCCCGACCGAGGGAGCTGTTTTTT,CSVGGARPRELFF
TRBJ2-1,TRBV10-3,-,-,TGTGCCATCAAAGGAGCTACTGGGGATGAGCAGTTCTTC,CAIKGATGDEQFF
TRBJ1-1,TRBV28,-,-,TGTGCCAGCAGTTTCCTCCGGGCCGGGAACACTGAAGCTTTCTTT,CASSFLRAGNTEAFF
TRBJ2-1,TRBV7-6,-,-,TGTGCCAGCAGCGGAGGGACCTCTTCATACAATGAGCAGTTCTTC,CASSGGTSSYNEQFF
TRBJ2-7,TRBV11-2,-,-,TGTGCCAGCAGCATCGCTTGGGTCCTCCGGGACCCCATGGGGCACGAGCAGTACTTC,CASSIAWVLRDPMGHEQYF
TRBJ2-5,TRBV11-2,TRBD1,-,TGTGCCAGCGCTCTTCTATTTATTCTGGGACAGGGGACGGAGACCCAGTACTTC,CASALLFILGQGTETQYF
TRBJ2-1,TRBV5-1,TRBD2,-,TGCGCCAGCAGCTTGGCTGCGGGAGGGCCTTCGGATGAGCAGTTCTTC,CASSLAAGGPSDEQFF
TRBJ1-5,TRBV6-1,-,-,TGTGCCAGCAGTAACCGGGACAAGCTCTTGGCCCAGCATTTT,CASSNRDKLLAQHF
TRBJ1-1,TRBV5-1,-,-,TGCGCCAGCAGCTTAGGAGGCCCCATGAACACTGAAGCTTTCTTT,CASSLGGPMNTEAFF
TRBJ2-7,TRBV9,TRBD2,-,TGTGCCAGCAGCGTAGGCGCGGGAGCTAAGGAGGAGCAGTACTTC,CASSVGAGAKEEQYF
TRBJ2-2,TRBV10-3,-,-,TGTGCCATCAGTCCCACGGCCGGGGAGCTGTTTTTT,CAISPTAGELFF
TRBJ2-5,TRBV27,-,-,TGTGCCAGCAGCTTCCTTCGGGGAAGCCAAGAGACCCAGTACTTC,CASSFLRGSQETQYF
TRBJ1-1,TRBV5-1,TRBD1,-,TGCGCCAGCAGCCGCGGACAGGGGGTGGGAACTGAAGCTTTCTTT,CASSRGQGVGTEAFF
TRBJ2-7,TRBV18,TRBD1,-,TGTGCCAGCTCAGAGACAGGGGGCACCTACGAGCAGTACTTC,CASSETGGTYEQYF
TRBJ2-7,TRBV12-2,-,-,TGTGCAAGTCGCCTCGCCCGACTCGAAAACGAGCAGTACTTC,CASRLARLENEQYF
TRBJ1-2,TRBV7-3,TRBD1,-,TGTGCCAGCAGCTTAAGGCGGACAGGGGCCCATGGCTACACCTTC,CASSLRRTGAHGYTF
TRBJ2-7,TRBV28,-,-,TGTGCCAGCAGTGAAATGACTACAGGGAACTACGAGCAGTACTTC,CASSEMTTGNYEQYF
TRBJ2-1,TRBV7-2,TRBD2,-,TGTGCCAGCAACCCCGATCGGCGGGAGGGCCTCGGTGAGCAGTTCTTC,CASNPDRREGLGEQFF
TRBJ1-2,TRBV6-5,-,once,TGTGCCAGCAGCAACTTAGCTAACTATGGCTACACCTTC,CASSNLANYGYTF
TRBJ2-5,TRBV5-4,-,-,TGTGCCAGCGCTGGGCTTGACCAAGAGACCCAGTACTTC,CASAGLDQETQYF
TRBJ2-1,TRBV12-5,TRBD2,once,TGTGCTAGTGGTTTGGGCAAGGGACTAGCGGGTAGTAGGGATGAGCAGTTCTTC,CASGLGKGLAGSRDEQFF
TRBJ1-4,TRBV4-3,-,-,TGCGCCAGCAGCCGAGGGTGGGGGTCCGGCGCTGAAAAACTGTTTTTT,CASSRGWGSGAEKLFF
TRBJ1-2,TRBV4-1,-,-,TGCGCCAGCAGCCAAGATTCCCAGGGTTCCGTCTATGGCTACACCTTC,CASSQDSQGSVYGYTF
TRBJ2-1,TRBV30,-,-,TGTGCCTGGAGTGTAAAAGGTAGGGCTGAGCAGTTCTTC,CAWSVKGRAEQFF
TRBJ2-1,TRBV2,-,-,TGTGCCAGCAGTGAATCTAGAGTTCTGCATGAGCAGTTCTTC,CASSESRVLHEQFF